One and the same sample provided the 10 T cell receptor beta chains below, sequenced in a study of shared clonotypes between healthy human individuals. Only CD45RO-negative cells positively selected for CCR7 counted as naive CD8 cells, so terminally differentiated effector memory CD45RA+ cells were excluded. Data came from immunoSEQ multiplex PCR; TCRdb stores just in-frame clones and leaves some out. Of 1.5 million to 2.5 million clones listed, approximately 94% are singletons. Input material: naive CD8+ T cells sorted from blood. All receptors derive from a man younger than 35 in good health.

CDR3 in amino acids: CASSSHPSLQETQYF. The CDR3 nucleotides are TGCGCCAGCAGCTCCCACCCCAGCCTCCAAGAGACCCAGTACTTC. This chain joins TRBV4-1 and TRBJ2-5; D ambiguous. Germline CDR1 reads MGHRA; CDR2 reads YSYEKL. The V end lost 5 bases, the J end lost 1 base, and 14 bases lay between the germline ends. CDR3 length: 15 residues.

On this clone: Distinct nucleotide sequences in the sample also encode this CDR3. CDR3 sequence: CASSLDRDSYNEQFF. The CDR3 bases are TGCGCCAGCAGCTTGGACAGGGATTCCTACAATGAGCAGTTCTTC. The V and J genes are TRBV5-1 and TRBJ2-1; D possibly corresponds to TRBD1 (6 bases). The V end lost 0 bases, the J end lost 1 base, and 8 bases lay between the germline ends. Germline lookup yields CDR1 SGHRS and CDR2 YFSETQ. This CDR3 spans 15 amino acids. The full variable domain, its missing parts supplied by reference TRBV5-1 and TRBJ2-1, is KAGVTQTPRYLIKTRGQQVTLSCSPISGHRSVSWYQQTPGQGLQFLFEYFSETQRNKGNFPGRFSGRQFSNSRSEMNVSTLELGDSALYLCASSLDRDSYNEQFFGPGTRLTVL.

This chain joins TRBV18 and TRBJ2-1; 9 nucleotides agree with TRBD2. The germline V gene has CDR1 KGHSH and CDR2 LQKENI. Germline trimming cut 2 bases from V and 6 bases from J; bases unmatched to any gene: 5. CDR3 length: 15 residues. Written as DNA, the CDR3 is TGTGCCAGCTCACCAGGCGGGGGGGCGGTCAATGAGCAGTTCTTC. Its protein product is CASSPGGGAVNEQFF.

J is TRBJ1-5 and V is TRBV15; a weak D match, TRBD1 (6 bases). This CDR3 is built from 18 residues. The ends were cut back, 5 bases at V and 0 bases at J, with 20 bases in the middle. Germline values: CDR1 LNHNV, CDR2 YYDKDF (reference sequence). The CDR3: CATSGEQGRGYSNQPQHF. CDR3 DNA sequence: TGTGCCACCAGCGGGGAACAGGGCCGGGGATATAGCAATCAGCCCCAGCATTTT.

The chain couples TRBV4-1 to TRBJ2-7; possibly TRBD2 for D (7 bases). Germline V gene lookup returns CDR1 MGHRA and CDR2 YSYEKL. V was cut by 0 bases and J by 0 bases, with 15 bases left in between. CDR3 length: 17 residues. The CDR3 DNA is TGCGCCAGCAGCCAAGAGGGGGGGGCTTACGTCTCCTACGAGCAGTACTTC. Translated: CASSQEGGAYVSYEQYF.

V usage is TRBV2 and J usage is TRBJ2-1; D not certain. Trimming cost V 0 bases and J 5 bases, with 2 bases left between them. Germline values: CDR1 SNHLY, CDR2 FYNNEI. This CDR3 is 12 amino acids long. CDR3 sequence reads: CASSEANNEQFF. CDR3 bases: TGTGCCAGCAGTGAAGCAAACAATGAGCAGTTCTTC.

The J gene is TRBJ1-1, the V gene TRBV28; D call uncertain. From germline, CDR1 is MDHEN and CDR2 SYDVKM. The CDR3 spans 13 residues. The V gene lost 5 bases and the J gene lost 2 bases, with 9 bases spanning the gap. CDR3 loop: CASSPSANTEAFF. The DNA of the CDR3 is TGTGCCAGCAGTCCCTCAGCTAACACTGAAGCTTTCTTT.

The chain recombines TRBV27 with TRBJ1-5; D is uncertain. Germline V gene data show CDR1 as MNHEY and CDR2 as SMNVEV (reference sequence). This CDR3 is built from 16 residues. V shed 5 bases and J shed 3 bases, with 17 bases lying between them. CDR3 nucleotide sequence: TGTGCCAGCAGTCCCTACTTAACGGGGAACAATCAGCCCCAGCATTTT. Translating gives CASSPYLTGNNQPQHF.

In this sample, this clone turned up once. V and J are TRBV29-1 and TRBJ2-1, with 8 bases fitting TRBD2. The ends lost 2 bases at V and 4 bases at J; junction bases unmatched: 16. This CDR3 region has 18 residues. Germline-derived CDR1 and CDR2 are SQVTM and ANQGSEA. The CDR3 nucleotides are TGCAGCGTTGAACTTCTAGCGGGTCCAAGCTTTCCGTACAATGAGCAGTTCTTC. Its protein is CSVELLAGPSFPYNEQFF.

The V and J genes are TRBV7-9 and TRBJ2-3, with D perhaps TRBD1 (6 bases). With 2 bases removed from V and 3 bases from J, the gap between germline ends came to 15 bases. Germline V gene data show CDR1 as SEHNR and CDR2 as FQNEAQ (reference sequence). The CDR3 consists of 16 residues. The DNA of the CDR3 is TGTGCCAGCAGCTTACCCCAGGGGATCGAGACAGATACGCAGTATTTT. It specifies CASSLPQGIETDTQYF.